The entry that follows covers one T cell receptor beta chain sequence. Its specificity is not known. The donors were healthy bone marrow donors. This specimen comes from a study of cytomegalovirus exposure and HLA in healthy donors. For the study at large: Among the 300 to 500 donors who were genotyped, about 84% fell in the genetic ancestry cluster that is associated with self-reported Caucasian donors.

The PCR made use of 60 Vbeta and 13 Jbeta primers. The method was immunoSEQ multiplex PCR; TCRdb's version includes in-frame clones alone and lacks a portion of them. The data contain fewer than 90,000 clones, around 75% of them singletons. This CDR3 has 17 amino acids. V lost 2 bases and J 2 bases, leaving 17 bases between the germline ends. Per germline, CDR1 LNHDA and CDR2 SQIVND (reference sequence). Notes on the study in general: Indistinguishable V segments such as TRBV6-2 and TRBV6-3 were excluded. Fewer N-insertions than the roughly 600-donor mean were reportedly shown by an Asian-associated ancestry cluster in a later analysis.

The TCR was taken from a woman between 40 and 55 years old in good health and CMV-seropositive. The chain links TRBV19 to TRBJ2-3; possibly TRBD1 for D (5 bases). The specimen was PBMCs. The CDR3 loop is CASSIKMAGKFTDTQYF. CDR3 coding DNA: TGTGCCAGTAGTATAAAAATGGCAGGGAAATTCACAGATACGCAGTATTTT.